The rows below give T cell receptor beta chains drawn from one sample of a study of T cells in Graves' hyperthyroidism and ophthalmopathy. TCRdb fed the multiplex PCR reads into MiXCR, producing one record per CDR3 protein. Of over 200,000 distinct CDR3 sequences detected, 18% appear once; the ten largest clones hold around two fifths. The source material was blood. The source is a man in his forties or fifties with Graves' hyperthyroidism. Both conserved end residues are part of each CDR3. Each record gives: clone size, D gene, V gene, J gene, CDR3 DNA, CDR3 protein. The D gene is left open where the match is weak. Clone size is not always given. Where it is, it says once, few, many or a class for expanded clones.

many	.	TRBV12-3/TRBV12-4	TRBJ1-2	TGTGCCAGCAGTTCGGGACAAGTATATGGCTACACCTTC	CASSSGQVYGYTF
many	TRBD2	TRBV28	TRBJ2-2	TGTGCCAGCGAAAGCGGGGGGGGCTACACCGGGGAGCTGTTTTTT	CASESGGGYTGELFF
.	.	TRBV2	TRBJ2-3	TGTGCCAGCACACCCTACCTTAGCACAGATACGCAGTATTTT	CASTPYLSTDTQYF
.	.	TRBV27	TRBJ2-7	TGTGCCAGTGGCCGGGGCGGGAATGGAAACGAGCAGTACTTC	CASGRGGNGNEQYF
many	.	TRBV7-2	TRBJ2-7	TGTGCCTCAGCGGAATTTCAGGGTGGAACCTACGAGCAGTACTTC	CASAEFQGGTYEQYF
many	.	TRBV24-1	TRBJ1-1	TGTGCCACCAGTTCGGCAGCTGACACTGAAGCTTTCTTT	CATSSAADTEAFF
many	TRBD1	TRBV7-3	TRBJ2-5	TGTGCCAGCAGCCTTCTTACGACAGGGGGGGTTGGGACCCAGTACTTC	CASSLLTTGGVGTQYF
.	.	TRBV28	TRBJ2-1	TGTGCCAGCAGTTCAGGCCACAATGAGCAGTTCTTC	CASSSGHNEQFF
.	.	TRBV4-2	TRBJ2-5	TGTGCCAGCAGCCAAGTCGGCAAGCAAGAGACCCAGTACTTC	CASSQVGKQETQYF
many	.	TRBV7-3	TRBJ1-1	TGTGCCAGCAGCTCCTCCAGACAGGCGAACACTGAAGCTTTCTTT	CASSSSRQANTEAFF
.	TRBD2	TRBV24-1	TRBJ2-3	TGTGCCACCAGTGGACTGGCGGGGGGCACAGATACGCAGTATTTT	CATSGLAGGTDTQYF
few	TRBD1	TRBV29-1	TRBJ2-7	TGCAGCGTGGGCGCCGGGACAGGGGTCCGTTACGTGAGATCCTACGAGCAGTACTTC	CSVGAGTGVRYVRSYEQYF
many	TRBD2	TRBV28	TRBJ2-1	TGTGCCAGCAGTGCGAGCGGGGGGACATCCTACAATGAGCAGTTCTTC	CASSASGGTSYNEQFF
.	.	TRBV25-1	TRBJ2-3	TGTGCCAGCAGTGAATACTTTAAGGGGGGCACAGATACGCAGTATTTT	CASSEYFKGGTDTQYF
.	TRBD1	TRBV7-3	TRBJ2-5	TGTGCCGGCAGCTCGCACCAGGGGGCTGAGACCCAGTACTTC	CAGSSHQGAETQYF